This record looks at one T cell receptor (beta chain) sequence and its context. Its antigen is not identified. Researchers used the Oncomine TCR Beta short-read assay to sequence DNA from cultured CD4+ T cells. TCRdb reprocessed the PCR reads with MiXCR, giving one entry per CDR3 protein. The data contain 7,000 to 10,000 distinct CDR3 sequences, around 64% of them seen just once; the ten biggest clones take up almost 35%. V dropped 0 bases and J dropped 6 bases, with 6 bases sitting between them. The CDR3 loop spans 13 amino acids. CDR1 and CDR2 from the germline V gene are SGHAT and FQNNGV. The data are from a study of vaccination and CD4 T cells after COVID-19. Study background: Drawing of post-COVID samples took place a median roughly 95 days after diagnosis (range 35 to 161).

The treatment denotes: approximately 10-day PBMC culture with coronavirus spike peptide pools or control peptides (ViraFEST assay). Sequenced input: CD4+ T cells from blood, cultured in vitro. This TCR came from a human donor who had recovered from COVID-19. The V call is TRBV11-2, the J call TRBJ2-1; unclear D gene. CDR3 in DNA: TGTGCCAGCAGCTTAGATAAAGTCAATGAGCAGTTCTTC. Amino acids: CASSLDKVNEQFF.